This TCR beta chain was obtained from a study of Graves' ophthalmopathy and Graves' hyperthyroidism. This clonotype was recorded once. The target antigen is unknown. Points from the study as a whole: Predictions made by the model for ophthalmopathy progression reached approximately 71% sensitivity and just under 75% specificity. Detected in blood as well were most expanded thyroid clonotypes with frequency above 0.001.

This CDR3 region has 11 residues. Germline V gives CDR1 KGHDR, CDR2 SFDVKD. Between the trimmed V and J ends, which lost 11 bases and 10 bases, there was a span of 14 bases. For donors with ophthalmopathy, the disease showed moderate-to-severe activity, reached CAS ≥3 and NOSPECS ≥4, and had lasted under 3 months. Amplification from RNA transcripts yielded the TCR beta CDR3 regions. HTBI primers served in a first-round RT-PCR, which a second-round multiplex PCR followed. TCRdb redid the calling of the multiplex PCR reads with MiXCR, one entry per CDR3 protein. The table records hundreds of thousands of distinct CDR3 sequences, 40% of them present only once.

The receptor was derived from an adult man with Graves' ophthalmopathy. The source material was peripheral blood. The rearrangement links TRBV24-1 to TRBJ1-5, with D uncertain. The CDR3 spells CASTDYGPQHF. The CDR3 DNA reads as TGTGCCAGCACAGACTACGGACCCCAGCATTTT.